This T cell receptor (beta chain) appears in the sequencing data of a study of shared clonotypes between healthy human individuals. All donors were Caucasian adults living in Nashville, Tennessee. Germline V gene data show CDR1 as SNHLY and CDR2 as FYNNEI. V lost 10 bases to trimming and J lost 7 bases; unmatched junction nucleotides: 14. The CDR3 is 14 residues long. Points on this clone: Its antigen remains unidentified.

Study results and caveats: Of the naive CD4 clonotypes, approximately 5% were shared across a handful of donors. Memory subsets had estimated richness that was generally smaller than that of naive subsets.

Here immunoSEQ multiplex PCR was the method, and the copy in TCRdb shows in-frame clones only, minus some. This sample has approximately 320,000 clones; around two thirds occur once, and the top ten carry around 10%. The source is a man aged 25 to 40 in good health. This chain links TRBV2 with TRBJ1-2; the match to TRBD1 covers 8 bases. The sequenced sample consisted of memory CD4+ T cells sorted from blood. This sample's subset: CD45RA-negative fraction. The CDR3 reads CATTPGGEIGGYTF. The CDR3 nucleotides are TGTGCCACCACCCCAGGGGGCGAGATCGGTGGCTACACCTTC.